The entry that follows covers one TCR beta chain sequence. The V end was cut by 1 base, the J end by 3 bases, with 13 bases between. Germline V gene lookup returns CDR1 SGHRS and CDR2 YFSETQ. There are 16 residues in the CDR3. This sample stems from a study of blood T cell repertoires in COVID-19. Adults between roughly 18 and 89 years of age took part from 20 to 25 US areas. Produced via immunoSEQ multiplex PCR; TCRdb's table is partial and in-frame only. The top ten hold 2.5% to 3.5% of the sample, which has about 380,000 clones, approximately 84% seen once. The rearrangement links TRBV5-1 to TRBJ2-2, with no clear D. Sequencing was done on a sample of PBMCs or T cells enriched from blood (not recorded which). The sequence was collected from a woman in her twenties or thirties who had recovered from COVID-19. The CDR3 sequence: CASSLRGLDYTGELFF. DNA for the CDR3: TGCGCCAGCAGCTTGAGAGGCCTGGATTACACCGGGGAGCTGTTTTTT.